Listed below are T cell receptor beta chains from one sample, sequenced in a study of T cells after yellow fever vaccination. In TCRdb, the 5' RACE reads were re-called with MiXCR into one record per CDR3 protein. This sample has around 88,000 distinct CDR3 sequences, with about an eighth found just once. This material consisted of CD8+ T cells not binding an NS4B(214-222) dextramer, sorted from PBMCs, taken 21 days after the first yellow fever vaccination. These receptors originate from a man aged 18-30 years who received the YFV17D yellow fever vaccine. Both conserved end residues are part of each CDR3. The D gene is left open where the match is weak. The size field is filled for only some rows; it gives once, few, many or a size class.

NA	few	TRBJ2-7	TRBV12-3/TRBV12-4	TGTGCCAGCAGTTTACAAGGGAGCGAGCAGTACTTC	CASSLQGSEQYF
NA	few	TRBJ2-1	TRBV24-1	TGTGCCACCAGTGATTCCGGTTCGGAAAGGGGGAATGAGCAGTTCTTC	CATSDSGSERGNEQFF
NA	many	TRBJ2-5	TRBV7-9	TGTGCCAGCAGCTTCCCAGCTGGAGAGACCCAGTACTTC	CASSFPAGETQYF
NA	NA	TRBJ2-5	TRBV21-1	TGTGCCAGCAGCAAAGTGGGGGTCTGGGAGACCCAGTACTTC	CASSKVGVWETQYF
NA	NA	TRBJ2-5	TRBV29-1	TGCAGCGTTGAAGATTCGGGGGAACAAGAGACCCAGTACTTC	CSVEDSGEQETQYF
NA	NA	TRBJ2-2	TRBV12-3/TRBV12-4	TGTGCCAGCAGTTTAACCCAGTTAATCACCGGGGAGCTGTTTTTT	CASSLTQLITGELFF
TRBD1	NA	TRBJ2-7	TRBV5-1	TGCGCCAGCAGTGAGGGGACAGGTTCCTACGAGCAGTACTTC	CASSEGTGSYEQYF
TRBD2	NA	TRBJ2-3	TRBV5-4	TGTGCCAGCAGCCCGTGGACTAGTCCAGATACGCAGTATTTT	CASSPWTSPDTQYF
TRBD2	few	TRBJ2-7	TRBV29-1	TGCAGCGTTGAGACGATCGGAGCGGGGCGGGTCTACGAGCAGTACTTC	CSVETIGAGRVYEQYF
NA	many	TRBJ1-5	TRBV15	TGTGCCACCAGCAGAGATTGGGCAGGGAATCAGCCCCAGCATTTT	CATSRDWAGNQPQHF
NA	many	TRBJ2-1	TRBV19	TGTGCCAGTAGTATACAGGGCAATGAGCAGTTCTTC	CASSIQGNEQFF
NA	NA	TRBJ1-2	TRBV12-3/TRBV12-4	TGTGCCAGCAGCATAGGACGCCGGGATGGCTACACCTTC	CASSIGRRDGYTF
TRBD1	NA	TRBJ2-5	TRBV4-3	TGCGCCAGCAGCCAGACCGGGACAGCTCAAGAGACCCAGTACTTC	CASSQTGTAQETQYF
TRBD2	NA	TRBJ2-1	TRBV7-2	TGTGCCAGCAGCTCTCGACTAGCGGCTTTGTACAATGAGCAGTTCTTC	CASSSRLAALYNEQFF
NA	NA	TRBJ1-1	TRBV7-2	TGTGCCAGCAGCTTAGCGAGGGGGACCGACTACCCTTCGTTT	CASSLARGTDYPSF
TRBD2	NA	TRBJ2-5	TRBV7-7	TGTGCTAGCAGCCCCCGGACTGTGGGGGGGGAGACCCAGTACTTC	CASSPRTVGGETQYF
NA	few	TRBJ1-5	TRBV27	TGTGCCAGCAGTTTATGGGGCCCAAATCAGCCCCAGCATTTT	CASSLWGPNQPQHF
NA	NA	TRBJ2-1	TRBV25-1	TGTGCCAGCAGTGAATTGGGCCCGTTCTACAATGAGCAGTTCTTC	CASSELGPFYNEQFF
TRBD2	NA	TRBJ2-1	TRBV29-1	TGCAGCGTTGAAGGGAGCGGGGGGTTCAATGAGCAGTTCTTC	CSVEGSGGFNEQFF
NA	NA	TRBJ1-6	TRBV28	TGTGCCAGCAGTGATCCAGGGAGCTCCTATAATTCACCCCTCCACTTT	CASSDPGSSYNSPLHF
NA	NA	TRBJ1-3	TRBV7-6	TGTGCCAGCAGCTCCCTGGGGTATTTGTCTCCTGGAAACACCATATATTTT	CASSSLGYLSPGNTIYF
NA	few	TRBJ2-7	TRBV5-1	TGCGCCAGCAGCCCCCGGGACTCAAAATCCTACGAGCAGTACTTC	CASSPRDSKSYEQYF
NA	few	TRBJ2-7	TRBV10-2	TGCGCCAGCAGCGATACTACCTCGGTCGGGCTCCGCGGTGAGCAGTACTTC	CASSDTTSVGLRGEQYF
TRBD1	NA	TRBJ2-7	TRBV4-1	TGCGCCAGCAGCCAAACCGGGACAGCCGACTACGAGCAGTACTTC	CASSQTGTADYEQYF
TRBD1	few	TRBJ1-2	TRBV7-9	TGTGCCAGCAGCTTTGGGACAGGGGGTTATGGCTACACCTTC	CASSFGTGGYGYTF
NA	few	TRBJ2-5	TRBV25-1	TGTGCCAGCAGTGAGGAGGAGGGGCATCAAGAGACCCAGTACTTC	CASSEEEGHQETQYF
NA	NA	TRBJ2-5	TRBV6-1	TGTGCCAGCAGGGTAGCGGCTCAGGAGACCCAGTACTTC	CASRVAAQETQYF
NA	NA	TRBJ2-1	TRBV27	TGTGCCAGCAGTCCCCTCCAGGGACCCCCTGTGGGGGAGCAGTTCTTC	CASSPLQGPPVGEQFF
TRBD2	few	TRBJ2-2	TRBV7-2	TGTGCCAGCAGGTTACTAGCGGGGGACACCGGGGAGCTGTTTTTT	CASRLLAGDTGELFF
TRBD2	NA	TRBJ2-5	TRBV11-2	TGTGCCAGCAGCTCGGGCCCGGGGGGGGAGACCCAGTACTTC	CASSSGPGGETQYF
NA	few	TRBJ1-2	TRBV4-2	TGTGCCAGCAGCCAAGACGGCAAGGGCTTGGGCTATGGCTACACCTTC	CASSQDGKGLGYGYTF
TRBD1	NA	TRBJ1-1	TRBV6-1	TGTGCCAGCAGTGACGACAGGGCTAGGGAAGCTTTCTTT	CASSDDRAREAFF
NA	NA	TRBJ1-1	TRBV20-1	TGCAGTGCTCCACCCGCCAGGTCGGGGACTGAAGCTTTCTTT	CSAPPARSGTEAFF
NA	few	TRBJ1-2	TRBV29-1	TGCAGCGTTGGTCAGGATCCTGGCTACACCTTC	CSVGQDPGYTF
TRBD2	few	TRBJ2-7	TRBV6-1	TGTGCCAGCAGTGAGGGGACTAGCGGACTCTACGAGCAGTACTTC	CASSEGTSGLYEQYF
TRBD1	few	TRBJ1-3	TRBV6-4	TGTGCCAGCAGTGACTCGATTGGGACAGGGAGAGGAAACACCATATATTTT	CASSDSIGTGRGNTIYF
NA	few	TRBJ1-2	TRBV4-1	TGCGCCAGCAGCCACCAGGCCAATGGCTACACCTTC	CASSHQANGYTF
TRBD1	NA	TRBJ2-7	TRBV7-9	TGTGCCAGCAGCTACACCGGGACAGGGCTTGCGTACGAGCAGTACTTC	CASSYTGTGLAYEQYF
NA	NA	TRBJ1-4	TRBV4-1	TGCGCCAGCAGCCAGGGATCCGGGGGGGAGGGTGAAAAACTGTTTTTT	CASSQGSGGEGEKLFF
NA	few	TRBJ1-1	TRBV29-1	TGCAGCGTTGCGAGGGGGAACACTGAAGCTTTCTTT	CSVARGNTEAFF
NA	NA	TRBJ1-6	TRBV6-1	TGTGCCAGCAGCCAGTACACAGGGAGATCTTCACCCCTCCACTTT	CASSQYTGRSSPLHF
NA	few	TRBJ1-6	TRBV6-4	TGTGCCAGCAGTGACACCCCCGGTGCTGGGTTATATTCACCCCTCCACTTT	CASSDTPGAGLYSPLHF
NA	NA	TRBJ2-1	TRBV12-3/TRBV12-4	TGTGCCAGCAGTTTAGCGGGGGAGGTGAATGAGCAGTTCTTC	CASSLAGEVNEQFF
NA	few	TRBJ2-4	TRBV3-1	TGTGCCAGCAGCCAAGATCTCAGACTTACCGGGAACATTCAGTACTTC	CASSQDLRLTGNIQYF
TRBD2	few	TRBJ2-1	TRBV2	TGTGCCAGCAGGCCCTCTAGCGGGGGGGCCCATGAGCAGTTCTTC	CASRPSSGGAHEQFF
TRBD2	few	TRBJ2-5	TRBV12-3/TRBV12-4	TGTGCCAGCAGTTTTGGTCCTAGCGGGGGGGCCCAGTACTTC	CASSFGPSGGAQYF
TRBD2	few	TRBJ2-2	TRBV7-7	TGTGCTAGCGGGGGGTTGAGCACCGGGGAGCTGTTTTTT	CASGGLSTGELFF
NA	many	TRBJ2-7	TRBV2	TGTGCCAGTAAAAGAATAACAGGGTCCAATCCCTACGAGCAGTACTTC	CASKRITGSNPYEQYF
NA	few	TRBJ2-1	TRBV5-1	TGCGCCAGCAGCTTGGTTGGGGGGTCCCCCCCATACAATGAGCAGTTCTTC	CASSLVGGSPPYNEQFF
NA	few	TRBJ1-3	TRBV12-3/TRBV12-4	TGTGCCAGCAGTTTAGGTGGGGGGCCTGGAAACACCATATATTTT	CASSLGGGPGNTIYF
NA	many	TRBJ2-2	TRBV5-6	TGTGCCAGCAGCTTGGTTATGGGGACCGGGGAGCTGTTTTTT	CASSLVMGTGELFF
NA	few	TRBJ2-5	TRBV29-1	TGCAGCGTTGTAAGGAGAAGCGGTTACCTCGGGTTTCAAGAGACCCAGTACTTC	CSVVRRSGYLGFQETQYF
NA	NA	TRBJ1-4	TRBV19	TGTGCCAGTAGTTTCGTGACAGCCTCAACTAATGAAAAACTGTTTTTT	CASSFVTASTNEKLFF
TRBD2	few	TRBJ2-3	TRBV11-2	TGTGCCAGCAGACTTGGGAGCGGGGGGCGCACAGATACGCAGTATTTT	CASRLGSGGRTDTQYF
NA	many	TRBJ2-7	TRBV3-1	TGTGCCAGCAGCCCCGGCGGCTACGAGCAGTACTTC	CASSPGGYEQYF
NA	many	TRBJ2-1	TRBV7-3	TGTGCCAGCAGCCAGGGCGGCTCCTACAATGAGCAGTTCTTC	CASSQGGSYNEQFF
NA	few	TRBJ1-3	TRBV15	TGTGCCACCAGCAGCGTCGACAGGATCGATCTGGATAACACCATATATTTT	CATSSVDRIDLDNTIYF
NA	few	TRBJ1-2	TRBV9	TGTGCCAGCAGCCTTTGGGGGCAGGGCATTGGAGATGGCTACACCTTC	CASSLWGQGIGDGYTF
NA	NA	TRBJ2-7	TRBV24-1	TGTGCCACCAAAGGCCAGGGACCTCCAGGGATCGAGCAGTACTTC	CATKGQGPPGIEQYF
NA	few	TRBJ1-5	TRBV7-9	TGTGCCAGCACGGGGGGGGTCGGCAATCAGCCCCAGCATTTT	CASTGGVGNQPQHF